The clone carrying this TCR beta chain was seen many times. As yet, its antigen is unknown. Researchers built TCR beta libraries using quantitative 5'-RACE with molecular barcodes. One entry per CDR3 protein results from TCRdb running MiXCR on the 5' RACE reads. Of about 170,000 distinct CDR3 sequences in the sample, around 18% were seen once. This record comes from a study of CD8 T cells in ankylosing spondylitis. Whole-study results and caveats: Some of these motif variants have turned up before, in reports on reactive arthritis synovial fluid and blood. The clones that were linked to disease were reported to be significantly enriched in matched synovial fluid samples from ankylosing spondylitis patients. Disease-linked clones were CD8+ and relatively rare in peripheral blood.

V was trimmed by 0 bases and J by 14 bases, leaving 12 bases between them. Germline CDR1 reads SGHRS; CDR2 reads YFSETQ. The CDR3 covers 13 residues. This chain connects TRBV5-1 to TRBJ1-6; maybe TRBD1 (5 bases). Specimen: blood, either unsorted or a sorted T cell fraction (not recorded which). The sequence was obtained from a male donor with ankylosing spondylitis or in good health (not recorded which). The CDR3 region has the DNA TGCGCCAGCAGCTTGGCAGACAGACTCTCCCTCCACTTT. Translating gives CASSLADRLSLHF. Filled out from reference TRBV5-1 and TRBJ1-6, the complete variable domain reads KAGVTQTPRYLIKTRGQQVTLSCSPISGHRSVSWYQQTPGQGLQFLFEYFSETQRNKGNFPGRFSGRQFSNSRSEMNVSTLELGDSALYLCASSLADRLSLHFGNGTRLTVT.